The text below deals with one T cell receptor (beta chain). The target antigen is unknown. This record belongs to a study of T cells in localized non-small cell lung cancer. Study-level results: Out of the top 100 tumor clones, a median about 50 were seen in adjacent lung. Greater blood T cell density accompanied longer overall survival. A single tumor region was sequenced, leaving heterogeneity possible. Uninvolved adjacent lung showed peak T cell clonality, exceeding tumor.

The method was immunoSEQ multiplex PCR; TCRdb's version includes in-frame clones alone and lacks a portion of them. The table records tens of thousands of clones, more than 70% of them present only once. This CDR3 has 13 amino acids. The germline V gene encodes CDR1 LNHNV and CDR2 YYDKDF (reference sequence). Trimming took off 7 bases at V and 0 bases at J, with 9 bases between the two ends. The V gene is TRBV15, the J gene TRBJ1-1; D is perhaps TRBD1 (6 bases). Here the sequenced sample was peripheral blood, taken before any cancer treatment. This sequence originates from a female donor older than 55 with stage III squamous cell lung carcinoma. This CDR3 reads CATNTGMNTEAFF. In nucleotides, the CDR3 is TGTGCCACCAACACAGGGATGAACACTGAAGCTTTCTTT.